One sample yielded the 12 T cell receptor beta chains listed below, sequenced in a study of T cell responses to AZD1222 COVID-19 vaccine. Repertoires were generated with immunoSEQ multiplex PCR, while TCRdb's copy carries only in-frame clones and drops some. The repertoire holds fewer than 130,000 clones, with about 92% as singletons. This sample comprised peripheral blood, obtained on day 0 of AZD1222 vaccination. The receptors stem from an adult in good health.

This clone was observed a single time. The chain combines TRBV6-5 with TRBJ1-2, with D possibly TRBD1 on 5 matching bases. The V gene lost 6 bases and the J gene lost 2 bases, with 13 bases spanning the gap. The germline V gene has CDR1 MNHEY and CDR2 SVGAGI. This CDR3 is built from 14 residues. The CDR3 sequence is CASRGTELNYGYTF. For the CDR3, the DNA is TGTGCCAGCAGGGGGACGGAACTAAACTATGGCTACACCTTC.

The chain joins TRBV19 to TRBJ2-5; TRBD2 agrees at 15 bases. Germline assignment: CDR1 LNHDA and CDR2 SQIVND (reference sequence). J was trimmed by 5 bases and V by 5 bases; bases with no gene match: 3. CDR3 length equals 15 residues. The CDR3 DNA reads TGTGCCAGTAGTTTAGGACTAGCGGGAGGGGAGACCCAGTACTTC. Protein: CASSLGLAGGETQYF. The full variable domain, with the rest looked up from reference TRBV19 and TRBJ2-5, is DGGITQSPKYLFRKEGQNVTLSCEQNLNHDAMYWYRQDPGQGLRLIYYSQIVNDFQKGDIAEGYSVSREKKESFPLTVTSAQKNPTAFYLCASSLGLAGGETQYFGPGTRLLVL.

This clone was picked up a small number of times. CDR3 coding DNA: TGTGCCAGCAGCGTAGAGGATATCTCTGGAAACACCATATATTTT. Its protein product is CASSVEDISGNTIYF. V gene TRBV9 combines with J gene TRBJ1-3; D is uncertain. The CDR3 runs to 15 residues. Germline loops: CDR1 SGDLS, CDR2 YYNGEE. Trimming removed 0 bases from V and 0 bases from J, with 7 bases in between.

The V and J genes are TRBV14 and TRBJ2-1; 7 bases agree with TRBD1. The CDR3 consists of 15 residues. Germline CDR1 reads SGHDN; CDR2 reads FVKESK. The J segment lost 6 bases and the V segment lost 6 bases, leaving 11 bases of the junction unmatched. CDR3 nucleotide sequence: TGTGCCAGCAGGATAGCAGGGGGAACTAGCAATGAGCAGTTCTTC. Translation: CASRIAGGTSNEQFF.

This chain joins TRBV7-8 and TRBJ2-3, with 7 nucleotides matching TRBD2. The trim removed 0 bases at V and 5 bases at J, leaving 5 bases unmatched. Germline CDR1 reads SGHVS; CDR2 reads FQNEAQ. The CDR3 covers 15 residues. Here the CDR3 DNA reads TGTGCCAGCAGCTTAGCGGGAGGGGTCGTAGATACGCAGTATTTT. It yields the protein CASSLAGGVVDTQYF.

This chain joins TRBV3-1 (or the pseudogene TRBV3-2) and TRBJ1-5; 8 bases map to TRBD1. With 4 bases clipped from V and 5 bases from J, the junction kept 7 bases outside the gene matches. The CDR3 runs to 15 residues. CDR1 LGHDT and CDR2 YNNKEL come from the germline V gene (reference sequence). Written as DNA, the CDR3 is TGTGCCAGCAGCCCAACGACAGGGGTGTATCAGCCCCAGCATTTT. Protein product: CASSPTTGVYQPQHF.

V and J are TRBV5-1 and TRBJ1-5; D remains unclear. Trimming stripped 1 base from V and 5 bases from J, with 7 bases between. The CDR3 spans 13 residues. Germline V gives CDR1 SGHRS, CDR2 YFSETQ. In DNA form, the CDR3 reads TGCGCCAGCAGCTTGTTGGGAGATCAGCCCCAGCATTTT. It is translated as CASSLLGDQPQHF.

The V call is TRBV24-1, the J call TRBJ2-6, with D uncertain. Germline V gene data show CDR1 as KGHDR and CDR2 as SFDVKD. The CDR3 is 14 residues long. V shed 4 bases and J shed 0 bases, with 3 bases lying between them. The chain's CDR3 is CATSEASGANVLTF. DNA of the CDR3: TGTGCCACCAGTGAGGCCTCTGGGGCCAACGTCCTGACTTTC.

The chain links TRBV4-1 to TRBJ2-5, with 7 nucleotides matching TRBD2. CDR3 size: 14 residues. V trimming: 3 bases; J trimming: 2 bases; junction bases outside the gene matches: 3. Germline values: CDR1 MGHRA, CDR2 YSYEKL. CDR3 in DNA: TGCGCCAGCAGCCAGGGCGGGGGACAAGAGACCCAGTACTTC. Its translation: CASSQGGGQETQYF.

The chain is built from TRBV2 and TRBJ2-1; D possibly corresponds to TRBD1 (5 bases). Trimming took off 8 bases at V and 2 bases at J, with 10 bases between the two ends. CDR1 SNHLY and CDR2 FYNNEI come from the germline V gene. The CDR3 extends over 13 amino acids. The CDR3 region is CASGQGPYNEQFF. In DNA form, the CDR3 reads TGTGCCAGCGGGCAGGGCCCCTACAATGAGCAGTTCTTC.

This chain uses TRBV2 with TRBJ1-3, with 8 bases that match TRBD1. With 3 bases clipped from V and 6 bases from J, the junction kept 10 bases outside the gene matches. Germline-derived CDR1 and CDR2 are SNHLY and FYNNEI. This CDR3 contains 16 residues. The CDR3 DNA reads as TGTGCCAGCAGTGAGTCACGGACAGGGAAAAAAAACACCATATATTTT. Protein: CASSESRTGKKNTIYF.

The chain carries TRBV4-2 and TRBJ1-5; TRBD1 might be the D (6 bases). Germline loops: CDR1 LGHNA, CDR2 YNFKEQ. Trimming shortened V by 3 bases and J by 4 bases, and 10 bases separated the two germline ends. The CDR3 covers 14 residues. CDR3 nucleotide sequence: TGTGCCAGCAGCCAGGGGACACTTAATCAGCCCCAGCATTTT. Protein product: CASSQGTLNQPQHF.